What follows describes a single TCR beta chain. Using immunoSEQ multiplex PCR, the repertoire was profiled, and TCRdb retains in-frame clones only, with some absent. The table lists 50,000 to 65,000 clones, nearly 95% of them singletons. This record comes from a study of technical replicates of blood from several donors. Trimming took 5 bases from V and 2 from J; bases not matched to a gene: 2. Looked up from germline, CDR1 is ENHRY and CDR2 is SYGVKD. The CDR3 sequence is 13 residues long. The source of this sequence is a human donor in good health. Some clones in this sample may be carry-over from other donors' samples. The sequenced material came from PBMCs. The rearrangement uses TRBV10-3 and TRBJ2-7; TRBD1 agrees at 8 bases. Here the CDR3 reads CAISSDRAYEQYF. DNA of the CDR3: TGTGCCATCAGTTCGGACAGGGCCTACGAGCAGTACTTC.